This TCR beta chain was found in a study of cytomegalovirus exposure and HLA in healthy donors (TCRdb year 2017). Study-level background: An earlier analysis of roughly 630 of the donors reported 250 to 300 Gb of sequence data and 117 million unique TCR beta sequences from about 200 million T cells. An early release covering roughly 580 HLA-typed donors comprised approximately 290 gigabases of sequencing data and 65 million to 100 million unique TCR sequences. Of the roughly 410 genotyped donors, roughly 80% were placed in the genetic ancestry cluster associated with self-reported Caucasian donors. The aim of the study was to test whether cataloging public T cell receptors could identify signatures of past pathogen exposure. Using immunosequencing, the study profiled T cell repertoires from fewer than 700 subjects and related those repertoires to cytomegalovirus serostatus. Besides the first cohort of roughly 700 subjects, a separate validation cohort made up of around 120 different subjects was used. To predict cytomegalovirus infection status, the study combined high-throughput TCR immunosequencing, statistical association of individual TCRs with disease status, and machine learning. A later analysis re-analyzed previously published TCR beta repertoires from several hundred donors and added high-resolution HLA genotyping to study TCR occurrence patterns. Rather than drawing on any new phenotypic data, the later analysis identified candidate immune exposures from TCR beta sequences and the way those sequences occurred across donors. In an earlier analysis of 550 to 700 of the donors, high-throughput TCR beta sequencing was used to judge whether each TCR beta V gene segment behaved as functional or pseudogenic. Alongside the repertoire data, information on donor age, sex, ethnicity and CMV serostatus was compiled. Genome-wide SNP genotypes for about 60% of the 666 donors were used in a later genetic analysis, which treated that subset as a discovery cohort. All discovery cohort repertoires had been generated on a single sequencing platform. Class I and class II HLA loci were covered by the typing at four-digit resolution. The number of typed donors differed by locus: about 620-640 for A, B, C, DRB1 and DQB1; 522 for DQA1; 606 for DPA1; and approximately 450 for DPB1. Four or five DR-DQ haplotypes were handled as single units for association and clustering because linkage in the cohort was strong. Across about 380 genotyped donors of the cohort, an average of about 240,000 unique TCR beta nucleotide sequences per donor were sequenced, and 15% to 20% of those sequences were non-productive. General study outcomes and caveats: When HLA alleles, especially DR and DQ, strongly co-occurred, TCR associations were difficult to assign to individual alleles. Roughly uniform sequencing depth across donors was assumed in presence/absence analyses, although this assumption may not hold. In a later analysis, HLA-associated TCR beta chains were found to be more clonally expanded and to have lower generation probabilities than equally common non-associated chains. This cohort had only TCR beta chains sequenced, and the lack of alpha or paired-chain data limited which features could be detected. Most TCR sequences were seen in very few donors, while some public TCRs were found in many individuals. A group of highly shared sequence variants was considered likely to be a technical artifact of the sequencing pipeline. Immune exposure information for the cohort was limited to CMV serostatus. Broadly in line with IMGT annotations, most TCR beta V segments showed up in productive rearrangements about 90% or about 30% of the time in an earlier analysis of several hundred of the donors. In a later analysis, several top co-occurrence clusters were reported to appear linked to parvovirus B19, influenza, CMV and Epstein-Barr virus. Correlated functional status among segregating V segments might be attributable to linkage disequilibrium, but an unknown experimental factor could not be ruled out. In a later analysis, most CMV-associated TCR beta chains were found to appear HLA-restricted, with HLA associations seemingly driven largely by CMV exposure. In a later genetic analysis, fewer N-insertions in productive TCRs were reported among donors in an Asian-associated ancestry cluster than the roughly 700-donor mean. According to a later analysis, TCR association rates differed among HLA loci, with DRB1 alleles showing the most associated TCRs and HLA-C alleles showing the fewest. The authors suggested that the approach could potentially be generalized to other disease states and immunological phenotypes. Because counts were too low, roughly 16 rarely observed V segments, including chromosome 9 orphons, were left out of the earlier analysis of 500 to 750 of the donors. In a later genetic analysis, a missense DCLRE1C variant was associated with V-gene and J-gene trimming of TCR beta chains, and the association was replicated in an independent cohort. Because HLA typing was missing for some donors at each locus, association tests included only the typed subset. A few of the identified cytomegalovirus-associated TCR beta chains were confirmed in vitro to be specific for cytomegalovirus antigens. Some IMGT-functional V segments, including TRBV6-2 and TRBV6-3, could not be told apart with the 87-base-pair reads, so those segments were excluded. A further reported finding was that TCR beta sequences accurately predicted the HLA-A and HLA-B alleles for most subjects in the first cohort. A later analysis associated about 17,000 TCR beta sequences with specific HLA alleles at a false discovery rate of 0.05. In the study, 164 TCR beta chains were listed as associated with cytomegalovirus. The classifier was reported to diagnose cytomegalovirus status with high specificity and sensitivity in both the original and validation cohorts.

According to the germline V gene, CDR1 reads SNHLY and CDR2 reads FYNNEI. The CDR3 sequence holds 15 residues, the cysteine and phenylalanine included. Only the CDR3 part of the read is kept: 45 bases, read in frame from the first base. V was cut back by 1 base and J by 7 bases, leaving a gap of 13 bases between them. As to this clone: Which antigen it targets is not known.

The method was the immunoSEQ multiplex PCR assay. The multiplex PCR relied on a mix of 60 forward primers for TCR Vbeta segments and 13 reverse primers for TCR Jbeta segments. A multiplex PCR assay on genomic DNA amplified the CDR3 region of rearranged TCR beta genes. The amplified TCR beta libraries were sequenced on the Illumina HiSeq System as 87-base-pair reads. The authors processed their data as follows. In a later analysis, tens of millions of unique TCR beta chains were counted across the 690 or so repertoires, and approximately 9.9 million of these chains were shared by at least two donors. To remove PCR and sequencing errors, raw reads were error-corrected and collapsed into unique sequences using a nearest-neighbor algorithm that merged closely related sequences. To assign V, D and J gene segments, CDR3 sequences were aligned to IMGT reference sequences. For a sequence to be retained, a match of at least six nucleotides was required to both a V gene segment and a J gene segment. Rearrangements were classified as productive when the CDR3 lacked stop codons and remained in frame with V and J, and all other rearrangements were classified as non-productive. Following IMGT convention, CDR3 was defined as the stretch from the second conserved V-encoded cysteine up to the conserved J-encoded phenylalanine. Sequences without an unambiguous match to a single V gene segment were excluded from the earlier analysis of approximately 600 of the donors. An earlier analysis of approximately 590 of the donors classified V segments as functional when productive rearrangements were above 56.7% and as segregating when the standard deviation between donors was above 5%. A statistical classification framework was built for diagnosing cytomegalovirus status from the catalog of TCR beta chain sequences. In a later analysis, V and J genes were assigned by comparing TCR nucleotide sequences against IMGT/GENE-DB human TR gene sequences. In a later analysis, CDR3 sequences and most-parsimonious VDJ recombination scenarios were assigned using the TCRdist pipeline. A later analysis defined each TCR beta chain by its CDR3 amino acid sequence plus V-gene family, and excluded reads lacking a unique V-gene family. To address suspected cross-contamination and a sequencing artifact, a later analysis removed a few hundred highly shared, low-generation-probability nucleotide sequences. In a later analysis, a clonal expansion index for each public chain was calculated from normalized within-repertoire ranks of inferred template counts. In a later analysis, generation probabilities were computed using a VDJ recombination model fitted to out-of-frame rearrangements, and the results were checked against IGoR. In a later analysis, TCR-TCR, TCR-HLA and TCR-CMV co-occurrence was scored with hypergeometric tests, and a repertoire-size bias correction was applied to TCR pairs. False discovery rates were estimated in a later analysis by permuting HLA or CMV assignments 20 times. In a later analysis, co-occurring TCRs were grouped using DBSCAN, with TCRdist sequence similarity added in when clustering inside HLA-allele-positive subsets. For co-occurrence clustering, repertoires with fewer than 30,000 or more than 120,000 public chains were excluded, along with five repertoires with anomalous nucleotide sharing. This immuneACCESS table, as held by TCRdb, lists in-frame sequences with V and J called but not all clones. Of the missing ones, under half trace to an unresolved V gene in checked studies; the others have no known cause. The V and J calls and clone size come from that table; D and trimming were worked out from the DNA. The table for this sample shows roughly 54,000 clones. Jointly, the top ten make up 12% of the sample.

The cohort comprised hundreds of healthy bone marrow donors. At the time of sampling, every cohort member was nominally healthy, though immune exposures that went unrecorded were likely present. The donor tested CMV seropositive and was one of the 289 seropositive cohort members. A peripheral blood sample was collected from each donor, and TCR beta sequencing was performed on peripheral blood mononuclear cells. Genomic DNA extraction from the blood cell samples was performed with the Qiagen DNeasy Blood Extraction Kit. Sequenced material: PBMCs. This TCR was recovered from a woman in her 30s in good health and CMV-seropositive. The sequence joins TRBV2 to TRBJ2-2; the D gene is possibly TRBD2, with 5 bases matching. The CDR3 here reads CASSEGRGLNGELFF. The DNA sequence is TGTGCCAGCAGTGAAGGAAGAGGGCTGAACGGGGAGCTGTTTTTT.